This entry lists 28 T cell receptor beta chains sequenced from one sample in a study of beta chain features in type 1 diabetes. Broader study findings: Moderately but significantly shorter TCRB CDR3s were found in Type 1 diabetes patients in all four CD4+ subsets.

Their target antigens are unknown. As every portion of the isolated RNA was reverse transcribed, the sequencing read expressed TCRB transcripts. The table came from immunoSEQ multiplex PCR; TCRdb's copy has only in-frame clones and leaves some out. The table includes 15,000 or so clones, 55% to 75% detected once. Sequenced: Tregs from blood. All receptors derive from a man aged 25 to 40 with type 1 diabetes.

In DNA form, the CDR3 reads TGTGCCAGCAGCTTAGCCAGGGCCTATGGCTACACCTTC. As protein: CASSLARAYGYTF. The rearrangement links TRBV7-9 to TRBJ1-2; D possibly corresponds to TRBD1 (5 bases). Trimming removed 0 bases from V and 4 bases from J, with 6 bases in between. There are 13 residues in the CDR3. Per the germline V gene, CDR1 is SEHNR and CDR2 is FQNEAQ (reference sequence). Together with reference TRBV7-9 and TRBJ1-2, the CDR3 gives the full variable domain: DTGVSQNPRHKITKRGQNVTFRCDPISEHNRLYWYRQTLGQGPEFLTYFQNEAQLEKSRLLSDRFSAERPKGSFSTLEIQRTEQGDSAMYLCASSLARAYGYTFGSGTRLTVV.

This clone was recorded a few times. The V and J genes are TRBV7-2 and TRBJ1-2; D may be TRBD1 (5 bases). This CDR3 is 16 amino acids long. From germline, CDR1 is SGHTA and CDR2 FQGNSA. Trimming removed 0 bases at V and 0 bases at J, with 11 bases between. CDR3 bases: TGTGCCAGCAGCTTAGCCTTTTCAGGGACTAACTATGGCTACACCTTC. It translates to CASSLAFSGTNYGYTF.

The chain couples TRBV6-1 to TRBJ1-1, with D perhaps TRBD1 (5 bases). This CDR3 has 12 residues. The V end lost 6 bases, the J end lost 3 bases, and 8 bases lay between the germline ends. CDR1 is MNHNS and CDR2 is SASEGT in the germline V gene. The CDR3 loop is CASRWGDTEAFF. The CDR3 region has the DNA TGTGCCAGCAGATGGGGGGACACTGAAGCTTTCTTT.

This chain links TRBV29-1 with TRBJ2-2; D may be TRBD1 (5 bases). The germline V and J ends were trimmed by 3 bases and 7 bases, with 15 bases remaining between them. Germline CDR1 is SQVTM and CDR2 is ANQGSEA. This CDR3 has 14 amino acids. Here the CDR3 reads CSVDLGVRIGELFF. The CDR3, as DNA: TGCAGCGTTGATTTAGGGGTTAGGATCGGGGAGCTGTTTTTT.

This chain joins TRBV7-2 and TRBJ2-7; 8 bases fit TRBD1. CDR1 is SGHTA and CDR2 is FQGNSA in the germline V gene. This CDR3 contains 13 residues. The V gene end was trimmed by 5 bases and the J gene end by 3 bases; junction bases not matched to a gene: 3. CDR3 region: CASSVGTGYEQYF. In DNA, the CDR3 is TGTGCCAGCAGCGTAGGGACAGGCTACGAGCAGTACTTC.

V usage is TRBV4-2 and J usage is TRBJ2-3; 7 bases line up with TRBD2. The CDR3 length is 16 residues. Losses at the gene ends were 3 bases for V and 5 bases for J; bases not matched to a gene: 11. Germline-derived CDR1 and CDR2 are LGHNA and YNFKEQ. This CDR3 is CASSHGGAGVGDTQYF. The CDR3 nucleotides read TGTGCCAGCAGCCATGGTGGGGCGGGAGTTGGAGATACGCAGTATTTT.

This clone was picked up a small number of times. The V gene is TRBV5-1, the J gene TRBJ1-1, with 11 bases that match TRBD1. V shed 7 bases, J shed 4 bases, and the junction held 3 bases outside the gene matches. The CDR3 length is 13 residues. CDR1 and CDR2 (germline): SGHRS, YFSETQ. This CDR3 is CASGGTGGTEAFF. For the CDR3, the DNA is TGCGCCAGCGGGGGGACAGGGGGCACTGAAGCTTTCTTT.

This clone was picked up one time. The genes are TRBV25-1 and TRBJ2-7; 11 bases map to TRBD1. The J segment lost 4 bases and the V segment lost 4 bases, leaving 6 bases of the junction unmatched. The CDR3 totals 15 residues. The germline V gene encodes CDR1 MGHDK and CDR2 SYGVNS. The CDR3 reads CASSVSGQGAYEQYF. For the CDR3, the DNA is TGTGCCAGCAGTGTATCTGGACAGGGGGCGTACGAGCAGTACTTC.

CDR3 nucleotide sequence: TGTGCCAGCAGCCACTTCGGCCGAGCGGGGGGAGATACGCAGTATTTT. Its protein is CASSHFGRAGGDTQYF. The chain uses TRBV14 and TRBJ2-3, with 9 bases fitting TRBD2. J lost 5 bases, V lost 3 bases, and 9 bases had no gene match. Germline V gives CDR1 SGHDN, CDR2 FVKESK. The CDR3 loop spans 16 amino acids.

This clone came up a few times. J is TRBJ1-2 and V is TRBV10-3; D not resolved. CDR1 and CDR2 (germline): ENHRY, SYGVKD. The V end was cut by 0 bases, the J end by 3 bases, with 20 bases between. The CDR3 is 18 residues long. The CDR3 protein is CAISESGGKRPLDYGYTF. The CDR3 region has the DNA TGTGCCATCAGTGAGTCGGGCGGAAAGCGGCCTCTAGACTATGGCTACACCTTC.

J is TRBJ1-2 and V is TRBV18; perhaps TRBD1 as D (5 bases). V lost 0 bases and J lost 0, with 8 bases in between. Germline V gene data show CDR1 as KGHSH and CDR2 as LQKENI. CDR3 size: 15 residues. CDR3 sequence reads: CASSPPSGTNYGYTF. CDR3 coding DNA: TGTGCCAGCTCACCACCGTCAGGGACTAACTATGGCTACACCTTC.

The chain recombines TRBV2 with TRBJ2-7, with TRBD1 matching 9 bases. The germline gives CDR1 SNHLY, CDR2 FYNNEI. CDR3 length: 13 amino acids. With V trimmed by 6 bases and J by 1 base, 1 base remained unmatched. CDR3 in DNA: TGTGCCAGCAGGGGGACAGGGTCCTACGAGCAGTACTTC. Residues: CASRGTGSYEQYF.

This clone was seen only once. CDR3 nucleotides: TGCGCCAGCAGCCCGGACTTACAAGAGACCCAGTACTTC. Encoded protein: CASSPDLQETQYF. J is TRBJ2-5 and V is TRBV5-1; possible D gene TRBD2, 5 bases. The V and J ends lost 4 bases and 2 bases respectively, with 9 bases between them. CDR1 SGHRS and CDR2 YFSETQ come from the germline V gene. This CDR3 is 13 amino acids long.

The chain carries TRBV30 and TRBJ1-1, with D unclear. CDR1 is GTSNPN and CDR2 is SVGIG in the germline V gene (reference sequence). With 8 bases removed from V and 7 bases from J, the gap between germline ends came to 11 bases. The CDR3 extends over 10 amino acids. CDR3: CAAAAVEAFF. Written as DNA, the CDR3 is TGTGCCGCGGCGGCGGTTGAAGCTTTCTTT.

This clone was observed a single time. This chain uses TRBV18 with TRBJ2-1; D perhaps matches TRBD2 (5 bases). The germline V and J ends were trimmed by 2 bases and 8 bases, with 16 bases remaining between them. Per the germline V gene, CDR1 is KGHSH and CDR2 is LQKENI. The CDR3 extends over 15 amino acids. The CDR3 sequence: CASSPGSGSGDEQFF. The CDR3 DNA reads TGTGCCAGCTCACCAGGCAGCGGCTCTGGGGATGAGCAGTTCTTC. The complete variable domain, with remaining parts taken from reference TRBV18 and TRBJ2-1, reads NAGVMQNPRHLVRRRGQEARLRCSPMKGHSHVYWYRQLPEEGLKFMVYLQKENIIDESGMPKERFSAEFPKEGPSILRIQQVVRGDSAAYFCASSPGSGSGDEQFFGPGTRLTVL.

The chain has TRBV6-5 and TRBJ1-2; 7 nucleotides align to TRBD1. The CDR3 runs 14 residues. The V gene's germline CDR1 is MNHEY and CDR2 SVGAGI. V lost 4 bases, J lost 8 bases, and 10 bases stayed unmatched. CDR3 region: CASSFEGQRGGYTF. The CDR3 DNA is TGTGCCAGCAGTTTCGAGGGACAGAGAGGGGGCTACACCTTC.

The gene calls are TRBV5-4 and TRBJ2-5; 8 nucleotides agree with TRBD1. Germline CDR1 reads SGHNT; CDR2 reads YYREEE (reference sequence). V lost 0 bases to trimming and J lost 5 bases; unmatched junction nucleotides: 12. This CDR3 has 17 amino acids. The CDR3 DNA reads as TGTGCCAGCAGCTTGGGATGGACAGGGAGGATAAGGGAGACCCAGTACTTC. Amino acid sequence: CASSLGWTGRIRETQYF.

The chain joins TRBV11-2 to TRBJ2-1; no firm D call. Germline-derived CDR1 and CDR2 are SGHAT and FQNNGV. The CDR3 totals 13 residues. Trimming cost V 0 bases and J 8 bases, with 8 bases left between them. The chain's CDR3 is CASSLDAEHEQFF. The CDR3 DNA reads TGTGCCAGCAGCTTAGATGCTGAGCATGAGCAGTTCTTC.

The V gene is TRBV5-1, the J gene TRBJ2-7; 10 nucleotides agree with TRBD2. Germline CDR1 is SGHRS and CDR2 is YFSETQ. There are 13 residues in the CDR3. With 4 bases clipped from V and 5 bases from J, the junction kept 3 bases outside the gene matches. CDR3: CASSPGTSDEQYF. Written as DNA, the CDR3 is TGCGCCAGCAGCCCCGGGACTAGCGACGAGCAGTACTTC.

V gene TRBV5-1 combines with J gene TRBJ2-5; 7 bases are a match to TRBD1. Germline values: CDR1 SGHRS, CDR2 YFSETQ. Unmatched junction bases numbered 5, after V lost 3 bases and J lost 3 bases. The CDR3 loop spans 14 amino acids. The CDR3 protein is CASSSGTAKETQYF. The CDR3 DNA follows: TGCGCCAGCAGCTCCGGGACAGCCAAAGAGACCCAGTACTTC.

This rearrangement joins TRBV6-6 to TRBJ1-1; tentative D call: TRBD1 (5 bases). Trimming left V 0 bases short and J 3 bases short, with 11 bases between. This CDR3 has 15 residues. Germline CDR1 reads MNHNY; CDR2 reads SVGAGI (reference sequence). This chain's CDR3 is CASSYSGGGDTEAFF. In DNA form, the CDR3 reads TGTGCCAGCAGTTACTCGGGGGGAGGGGACACTGAAGCTTTCTTT.

This chain connects TRBV30 to TRBJ2-5; no reliable D call. Germline values: CDR1 GTSNPN, CDR2 SVGIG (reference sequence). The V end lost 1 base, the J end lost 7 bases, and 7 bases lay between the germline ends. This CDR3 has 11 residues. CDR3 nucleotide sequence: TGTGCCTGGAGTGCCCCGGGGACCCAGTACTTC. Amino acids: CAWSAPGTQYF. Variable domain in full (rest from reference TRBV30 and TRBJ2-5): SQTIHQWPATLVQPVGSPLSLECTVEGTSNPNLYWYRQAAGRGLQLLFYSVGIGQISSEVPQNLSASRPQDRQFILSSKKLLLSDSGFYLCAWSAPGTQYFGPGTRLLVL.

The chain joins TRBV4-2 to TRBJ2-7; 11 nucleotides match TRBD2. Germline V gives CDR1 LGHNA, CDR2 YNFKEQ. J lost 0 bases, V lost 1 base, and 5 bases had no gene match. CDR3 length: 17 residues. As DNA, the CDR3 is TGTGCCAGCAGCCAAGTAGCGGGGGGGATTTCCTCCTACGAGCAGTACTTC. It is translated as CASSQVAGGISSYEQYF.

This rearrangement joins TRBV9 to TRBJ2-3, with D hard to call. Trimming took 3 bases from V and 0 from J, leaving 11 bases between them. The CDR3 loop spans 15 amino acids. Germline values: CDR1 SGDLS, CDR2 YYNGEE. The CDR3 here is CASSGGSLSTDTQYF. The DNA of the CDR3 is TGTGCCAGCAGCGGAGGCAGCCTTAGCACAGATACGCAGTATTTT.

V is TRBV6-5 and J is TRBJ1-2, with D maybe TRBD1 (6 bases). This CDR3 has 15 amino acids. V lost 6 bases and J lost 1, with 15 bases in between. The germline V gene encodes CDR1 MNHEY and CDR2 SVGAGI. The DNA of the CDR3 is TGTGCCAGCAGAGACCACAGGGTGGGTAACTATGGCTACACCTTC. Amino acid sequence: CASRDHRVGNYGYTF.

The J gene is TRBJ2-7, the V gene TRBV10-2, with D uncertain. Trimming pared 8 bases from V and 4 bases from J, leaving 9 bases between. The CDR3 contains 11 residues. Germline CDR1 WSHSY, CDR2 SAAADI. The CDR3 region is CASAAKYEQYF. CDR3 sequence (DNA): TGCGCCAGCGCGGCCAAGTACGAGCAGTACTTC.

The chain combines TRBV4-2 with TRBJ1-1; 7 bases match TRBD1. Trimming removed 4 bases from V and 8 bases from J; junction bases left unmatched: 10. Germline V lookup: CDR1 LGHNA, CDR2 YNFKEQ. The length of the CDR3 is 14 residues. This chain's CDR3 is CASSPETGSTEAFF. The DNA of the CDR3 is TGTGCCAGCAGCCCCGAGACAGGGTCTACCGAAGCTTTCTTT.

V is TRBV6-6 and J is TRBJ1-1; D perhaps matches TRBD1 (6 bases). Germline CDR1 is MNHNY and CDR2 is SVGAGI (reference sequence). This CDR3 region has 16 residues. The V gene lost 4 bases and the J gene lost 4 bases, with 19 bases spanning the gap. DNA of the CDR3: TGTGCCAGCAGTTTCCTCCGGGGGGGGCCAGCCACTGAAGCTTTCTTT. Translated, it gives CASSFLRGGPATEAFF.